The entry that follows covers one TCR beta chain sequence. Its antigen is not identified. Data came from immunoSEQ multiplex PCR; TCRdb stores just in-frame clones and leaves some out. Seen here are 350,000 to 550,000 clones, 89% observed once, and the top ten hold about 2.5%. Documented treatment: roughly 20 received Ad26.COV2.S at low or high dose, single or two shots; 5 received placebo; per-sample allocation not given. On day 63 after the first injection, vaccine and placebo recipients gave samples. The sample belongs to a study of Ad26.COV2.S vaccination and SARS-CoV-2 variants. Overall study context: Ad26.COV2.S given intramuscularly, once or twice 56 days apart. Study-level findings and limits: Analyses that measured TCR breadth and depth may have underestimated total T cell responses.

The V gene lost 7 bases and the J gene lost 4 bases, with 15 bases spanning the gap. This CDR3 spans 14 amino acids. Looked up from germline, CDR1 is SGHAT and CDR2 is FQNNGV. V gene TRBV11-2 combines with J gene TRBJ2-3, with a weak D call TRBD1 (5 bases). The material was peripheral blood, obtained in a trial of Ad26.COV2.S vaccine versus placebo. The source is a person aged 18 to 65 who received the Ad26.COV2.S COVID-19 vaccine or a placebo. CDR3 residues: CASTPQGRADTQYF. DNA of the CDR3: TGTGCCAGCACCCCCCAGGGCAGGGCAGATACGCAGTATTTT. Looking up the rest from reference TRBV11-2 and TRBJ2-3 gives the full variable domain: EAGVAQSPRYKIIEKRQSVAFWCNPISGHATLYWYQQILGQGPKLLIQFQNNGVVDDSQLPKDRFSAERLKGVDSTLKIQPAKLEDSAVYLCASTPQGRADTQYFGPGTRLTVL.